This TCR beta chain appears in the sequencing data of a study of shared clonotypes between healthy human individuals. Study-wide points: About 5% was the fraction of naive CD4 clonotypes found shared across several donors. Although depth was large, rarefaction showed that sequencing of the sorted subsets was incomplete. Clonotypes not shared had lower generation probabilities than those common to all four donors.

Trimming left V 5 bases short and J 0 bases short, with 8 bases between. Germline-derived CDR1 and CDR2 are MNHNY and SVGAGI (reference sequence). The CDR3 is 15 amino acids. Comment on this clone: The antigen is undetermined.

About 30,000 T cell genomes, or about 200 ng DNA, went into the sorted-subset replicate PCRs. Assay: immunoSEQ multiplex PCR; the TCRdb copy retains only in-frame clones and omits some. Of around 700,000 clones in the sample, around 67% are singletons; the top ten hold around 1.6%. The chain has TRBV6-6 and TRBJ2-6; D gene unclear. The sequence came from a woman under 40 in good health. Material for sequencing was memory CD4+ T cells sorted from blood. Subset in this sample: CD45RA-negative fraction. In DNA form, the CDR3 reads TGTGCCAGCAGTGCCCCCGTCTCTGGGGCCAACGTCCTGACTTTC. Translated, it gives CASSAPVSGANVLTF.